This entry features one T cell receptor beta chain sequence. Time point here: cycle 4 day 1 (C4D1), after 5 to 7 weeks of nivolumab. Brentuximab vedotin exposure varied among the patients, all of whom had relapsed after autologous stem cell transplantation. Germline V gives CDR1 SGHTA, CDR2 FQGNSA. The germline V and J ends were trimmed by 2 bases and 3 bases, with 14 bases remaining between them. The CDR3 sequence is 15 residues long. This entry belongs to a study of PD-1 blockade in classical Hodgkin lymphoma. TCRdb's table, derived via immunoSEQ multiplex PCR, lists solely in-frame clones and lacks some. Of 5,500 to 7,500 clones listed, about 82% are singletons.

This TCR derives from a human donor with classical Hodgkin lymphoma. The sample consisted of peripheral blood mononuclear cells (PBMCs), taken before the fourth cycle of nivolumab. The V and J genes are TRBV7-2 and TRBJ2-7; weak D call: TRBD2 (6 bases). The CDR3 DNA sequence: TGTGCCAGCAGCTTATCCGGGAGCGTCGGCTACGAGCAGTACTTC. It encodes CASSLSGSVGYEQYF.